This T cell receptor (beta chain) was retrieved from a study of blood T cell repertoires in COVID-19. Study in general: The samples span acute and convalescent COVID-19 from the United States, Italy and Spain. From T cells, B-cell-depleted T cells, or PBMCs came the material, which was cDNA or gDNA.

This clone came up once. The V gene lost 3 bases and the J gene lost 5 bases, with 19 bases spanning the gap. From germline, CDR1 is GTSNPN and CDR2 SVGIG (reference sequence). This CDR3 is 15 amino acids long. In the authors' workflow: By means of reference gene primer amplification, nucleated cell counts were estimated. Repertoires were generated with immunoSEQ multiplex PCR, while TCRdb's copy carries only in-frame clones and drops some. V, J and clone size were drawn from that table, and D and trimming were deduced from the DNA. The top ten hold around 2.9% of the sample, which has 200,000 to 250,000 clones, 88% seen once.

The sequence derives from a woman aged 55-69 years with acute or convalescent COVID-19. V gene TRBV30 combines with J gene TRBJ1-2; possible D gene TRBD1, 5 bases. Sequencing was performed on peripheral blood. The CDR3 DNA reads TGTGCCTGGAGACTCCAGGGAGGAGGTTTTTATGGCTACACCTTC. Translated: CAWRLQGGGFYGYTF.